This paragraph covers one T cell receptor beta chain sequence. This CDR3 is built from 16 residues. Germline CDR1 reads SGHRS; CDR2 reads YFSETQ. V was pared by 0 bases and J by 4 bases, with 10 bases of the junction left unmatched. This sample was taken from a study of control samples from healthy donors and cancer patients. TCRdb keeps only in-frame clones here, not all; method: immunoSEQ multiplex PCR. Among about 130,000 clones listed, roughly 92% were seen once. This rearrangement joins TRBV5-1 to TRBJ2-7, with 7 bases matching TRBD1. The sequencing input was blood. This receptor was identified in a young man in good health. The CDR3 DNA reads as TGCGCCAGCAGCTTGGTTGCCAGGGGGTATTTATACGAGCAGTACTTC. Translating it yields CASSLVARGYLYEQYF.